The 22 T cell receptor beta chains in this list originate from one sample, sequenced in a study of blood T cell repertoires in COVID-19. Assay: immunoSEQ multiplex PCR; the TCRdb copy retains only in-frame clones and omits some. The sample records approximately 100,000 clones, approximately 80% being singletons. The sequencing input was peripheral blood. The receptors were gathered from a human donor in a cohort sampled during active COVID-19.

The chain has TRBV5-4 and TRBJ2-3, with D possibly being TRBD2 (6 bases). CDR3 length: 13 residues. Between the trimmed V and J ends, which lost 4 bases and 2 bases, there was a span of 8 bases. CDR1 SGHNT and CDR2 YYREEE come from the germline V gene (reference sequence). This chain's CDR3 is CASSRDFTDTQYF. DNA for the CDR3: TGTGCCAGCAGCCGGGACTTCACAGATACGCAGTATTTT.

This chain links TRBV7-8 with TRBJ2-2; D might be TRBD1 (6 bases). V was shortened by 2 bases and J by 4 bases, with 17 bases between the two germline ends. Germline CDR1 and CDR2: SGHVS and FQNEAQ. The CDR3 runs 17 residues. CDR3 sequence reads: CASSLLPPGAGTGELFF. The CDR3 nucleotides read TGTGCCAGCAGCTTATTACCCCCAGGGGCTGGCACCGGGGAGCTGTTTTTT.

The V gene is TRBV7-9, the J gene TRBJ1-4, with D possibly being TRBD1 (5 bases). In germline, CDR1 is SEHNR, CDR2 FQNEAQ (reference sequence). The CDR3 totals 15 residues. The germline V and J ends were trimmed by 4 bases and 8 bases, with 17 bases remaining between them. In DNA, the CDR3 is TGTGCCAGCAGCTCCGGAGGGGCGGGTTACGAAAAACTGTTTTTT. Amino acid sequence: CASSSGGAGYEKLFF.

A few counts support this clone. This rearrangement joins TRBV27 to TRBJ2-3; a weak D match, TRBD2 (6 bases). V was shortened by 5 bases and J by 4 bases, with 13 bases between the two germline ends. Germline-derived CDR1 and CDR2 are MNHEY and SMNVEV (reference sequence). CDR3 length equals 14 residues. The CDR3 spells CASSAGGIADTQYF. CDR3 DNA: TGTGCCAGCAGTGCGGGCGGGATCGCAGATACGCAGTATTTT.

The chain combines TRBV20-1 with TRBJ1-6; 8 nucleotides line up with TRBD1. Germline V CDR1 and CDR2: DFQATT, SNEGSKA (reference sequence). The CDR3 sequence is 14 residues long. Losses at the gene ends were 3 bases for V and 7 bases for J; bases not matched to a gene: 5. The CDR3 protein is CSASPRQGNSPLHF. DNA of the CDR3: TGCAGTGCTAGTCCGCGACAGGGGAATTCACCCCTCCACTTT.

This clone was seen only a few times. J is TRBJ1-6 and V is TRBV7-6; TRBD1 is a possible D gene (6 bases). Germline V lookup: CDR1 SGHVS, CDR2 FNYEAQ. Trimming removed 5 bases at V and 10 bases at J, with 12 bases between. CDR3 size: 13 residues. The CDR3 loop reads CASSAEGQSPLHF. The DNA for the CDR3 is TGTGCCAGCAGCGCAGAAGGACAGTCACCCCTCCACTTT.

This sequence joins TRBV7-2 and TRBJ2-1, with TRBD2 matching over 14 bases. The CDR3 covers 16 residues. J gave up 9 bases and V 5 bases, and 9 bases lay outside the gene matches. Germline V gene data show CDR1 as SGHTA and CDR2 as FQGNSA. CDR3 sequence (DNA): TGTGCCAGCAGCCCAAGACTAGCGGGAGGGCCAGTTGAGCAGTTCTTC. This gives the protein CASSPRLAGGPVEQFF.

The chain is built from TRBV7-2 and TRBJ2-3, with TRBD2 matching over 10 bases. CDR3 length: 18 amino acids. From germline, CDR1 is SGHTA and CDR2 FQGNSA. Losses at the gene ends were 1 base for V and 5 bases for J; bases not matched to a gene: 12. The CDR3 sequence: CASSLGSLAGGGGDTQYF. The CDR3 DNA reads as TGTGCCAGCAGCTTAGGGTCGTTAGCGGGAGGAGGGGGAGATACGCAGTATTTT.

The rearrangement links TRBV5-1 to TRBJ1-2; D is ambiguous. V lost 4 bases and J lost 6, with 7 bases in between. The germline CDR1 and CDR2 sequences are SGHRS and YFSETQ. The CDR3 runs 11 residues. The CDR3 loop is CASSRGDGYTF. As DNA, the CDR3 is TGCGCCAGCAGCCGCGGGGATGGCTACACCTTC.

The V gene is TRBV11-3, the J gene TRBJ2-7; no clear D. CDR1 is SGHNT, CDR2 YENEEA, per germline. This CDR3 has 14 residues. The ends were cut back, 0 bases at V and 2 bases at J, with 8 bases in the middle. This CDR3 reads CASSLEHAAYEQYF. The CDR3 DNA is TGTGCCAGCAGCTTAGAACACGCAGCCTACGAGCAGTACTTC.

The rearrangement links TRBV7-6 to TRBJ1-1; 9 bases line up with TRBD1. The germline V gene encodes CDR1 SGHVS and CDR2 FNYEAQ. The CDR3 contains 15 residues. Germline trimming cut 4 bases from V and 1 base from J; bases unmatched to any gene: 4. The CDR3 here is CASSYGTGRNTEAFF. The DNA of the CDR3 is TGTGCCAGCAGCTATGGGACAGGGCGGAACACTGAAGCTTTCTTT.

This chain joins TRBV20-1 and TRBJ1-1; TRBD1 is a possible D gene (6 bases). Germline CDR1 reads DFQATT; CDR2 reads SNEGSKA (reference sequence). Trimming left V 5 bases short and J 8 bases short, with 12 bases between. The CDR3 covers 11 residues. CDR3: CSAVDSAEAFF. The DNA for the CDR3 is TGCAGTGCTGTGGACAGCGCAGAAGCTTTCTTT.

The genes are TRBV5-5 and TRBJ2-1; 9 bases map to TRBD1. Looked up from germline, CDR1 is SGHKS and CDR2 is YYEKEE (reference sequence). The CDR3 consists of 15 residues. Unmatched junction bases numbered 8, after V lost 3 bases and J lost 7 bases. The CDR3 DNA is TGTGCCAGCAGCTCAGGACAGGGGTTGATTAATGAGCAGTTCTTC. The encoded protein is CASSSGQGLINEQFF.

This chain connects TRBV29-1 to TRBJ1-1; D is unresolved. This CDR3 is built from 10 residues. Trimming pared 7 bases from V and 1 base from J, leaving 4 bases between. Looked up from germline, CDR1 is SQVTM and CDR2 is ANQGSEA. This CDR3 reads CSGQNTEAFF. The CDR3 DNA reads as TGCAGCGGACAGAACACTGAAGCTTTCTTT.

The rearrangement uses TRBV5-6 and TRBJ2-1, with D perhaps matching TRBD2 (6 bases). The germline V and J ends were trimmed by 8 bases and 2 bases, with 11 bases remaining between them. The CDR3 has 13 amino acids. CDR1 is SGHDT, CDR2 YYEEEE, per germline. CDR3: CASVGLTYNEQFF. The CDR3 DNA reads TGTGCCAGTGTGGGACTCACCTACAATGAGCAGTTCTTC. Full variable domain (remainder filled in from reference TRBV5-6 and TRBJ2-1): DAGVTQSPTHLIKTRGQQVTLRCSPKSGHDTVSWYQQALGQGPQFIFQYYEEEERQRGNFPDRFSGHQFPNYSSELNVNALLLGDSALYLCASVGLTYNEQFFGPGTRLTVL.

As for this clone: One junction end does not reproduce the germline sequence, and a read error may be involved. This chain joins TRBV7-7 and TRBJ2-5; TRBD2 aligns across 10 bases. This CDR3 is built from 16 residues. The germline V gene has CDR1 SSHAT and CDR2 FNYEAQ (reference sequence). CDR3 amino acids: CASSSLAGPRGGTQYF. DNA for the CDR3: TGTGCTAGCAGCTCACTAGCGGGGCCCCGGGGAGGGACCCAGTACTTC.

V gene TRBV29-1 combines with J gene TRBJ2-3; 8 positions agree with TRBD1. There are 14 residues in the CDR3. J gave up 5 bases and V 7 bases, and 11 bases lay outside the gene matches. In germline, CDR1 is SQVTM, CDR2 ANQGSEA. CDR3 nucleotides: TGCAGCGCTGTAGGCAGGGGGCGCATAGATACGCAGTATTTT. Translation: CSAVGRGRIDTQYF.

CDR3 sequence reads: CASSLHRGIGANVLTF. The CDR3 region has the DNA TGTGCCAGCAGCTTACATCGGGGAATTGGGGCCAACGTCCTGACTTTC. The rearrangement links TRBV7-2 to TRBJ2-6; maybe TRBD2 (5 bases). Trimming pared 2 bases from V and 3 bases from J, leaving 11 bases between. The CDR3 contains 16 residues. Germline CDR1 is SGHTA and CDR2 is FQGNSA. Full variable domain (outside the CDR3, taken from reference TRBV7-2 and TRBJ2-6): GAGVSQSPSNKVTEKGKDVELRCDPISGHTALYWYRQSLGQGLEFLIYFQGNSAPDKSGLPSDRFSAERTGGSVSTLTIQRTQQEDSAVYLCASSLHRGIGANVLTFGAGSRLTVL.

The chain has TRBV11-3 and TRBJ2-6; 8 bases align to TRBD2. Germline lookup yields CDR1 SGHNT and CDR2 YENEEA. V shed 6 bases, J shed 1 base, and the junction held 8 bases outside the gene matches. The CDR3 is 17 amino acids. CDR3 nucleotide sequence: TGTGCCAGCAGTCGGGCCGGGAGGGCATCTGGGGCCAACGTCCTGACTTTC. Protein sequence: CASSRAGRASGANVLTF.

The chain links TRBV24-1 to TRBJ1-2, with D perhaps matching TRBD1 (6 bases). The CDR3 runs to 13 residues. Trimming took off 3 bases at V and 6 bases at J, with 10 bases between the two ends. Germline V gene lookup returns CDR1 KGHDR and CDR2 SFDVKD. The CDR3 nucleotides read TGTGCCACCAGTGATGCGGACAGAAATGGCTACACCTTC. Protein sequence: CATSDADRNGYTF.

The chain carries TRBV2 and TRBJ2-4, with 8 bases fitting TRBD2. The germline CDR1 and CDR2 sequences are SNHLY and FYNNEI. The CDR3 loop spans 15 amino acids. V shed 6 bases and J 3 bases; nucleotides not matched to a gene: 7. The chain's CDR3 is CASRARGGIKNIQYF. CDR3 coding DNA: TGTGCCAGCAGAGCTCGGGGGGGGATCAAAAACATTCAGTACTTC.

V and J are TRBV5-1 and TRBJ2-7; TRBD1 matches 8 bases. With 2 bases clipped from V and 0 bases from J, the junction kept 4 bases outside the gene matches. Germline V gene data show CDR1 as SGHRS and CDR2 as YFSETQ. The CDR3 is 15 residues long. This CDR3 is CASSLRTGLSYEQYF. DNA of the CDR3: TGCGCCAGCAGCTTAAGGACAGGGCTCTCCTACGAGCAGTACTTC.